This T cell receptor beta chain was found in a study of CXCR3-negative and CXCR3-positive naive CD8 T cells. The libraries of TRB cDNA were prepared using 5' RACE with UMI labels. TCRdb reprocessed the 5' RACE reads, with one entry per CDR3 protein and no DNA. This listing includes about 150,000 distinct CDR3 sequences. Naive CD8+ T cells had a CD45RO-CCR7+CD27+CD95- phenotype. Broader study findings: Naive CXCR3-negative cells resembled naive CXCR3-positive cells in TRBV-TRBJ usage; memory cells differed. Relative to memory CD8+ cells, whose diversity was much lower, both naive subsets had comparably high diversity. A higher hydrophobicity marked the TRB CDR3s of CXCR3-positive naive cells versus CXCR3-negative naive cells.

A remark on this clonotype: Its specificity is not known.

Germline assignment: CDR1 MGHRA and CDR2 YSYEKL. The CDR3 contains 16 residues. The chain joins TRBV4-1 to TRBJ2-7; TCRdb returns TRBD1, unconfirmable since there is no DNA. This sequence originates from a human donor in good health. Some clones in this sample may be carry-over from other donors' samples. The specimen was naive CXCR3+ CD8+ T cells from blood. Subset denoted: CD45RO-CCR7+CD27+CD95- naive CD8+ T cells expressing CXCR3 (TNR3+). This chain's CDR3 is CASSQGPGQGSNEQYF.